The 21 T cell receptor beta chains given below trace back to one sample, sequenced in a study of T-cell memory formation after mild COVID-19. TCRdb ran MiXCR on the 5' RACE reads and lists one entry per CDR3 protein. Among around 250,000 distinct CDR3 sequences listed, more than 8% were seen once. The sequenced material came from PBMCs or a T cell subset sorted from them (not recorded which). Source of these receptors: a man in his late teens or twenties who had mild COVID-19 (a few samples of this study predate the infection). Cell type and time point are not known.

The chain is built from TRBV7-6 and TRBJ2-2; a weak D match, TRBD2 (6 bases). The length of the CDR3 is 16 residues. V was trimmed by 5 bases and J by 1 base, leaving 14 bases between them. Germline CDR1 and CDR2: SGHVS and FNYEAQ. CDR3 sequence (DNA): TGTGCCAGCAGCCAAGGCCCAGCGGGGAACACCGGGGAGCTGTTTTTT. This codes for CASSQGPAGNTGELFF.

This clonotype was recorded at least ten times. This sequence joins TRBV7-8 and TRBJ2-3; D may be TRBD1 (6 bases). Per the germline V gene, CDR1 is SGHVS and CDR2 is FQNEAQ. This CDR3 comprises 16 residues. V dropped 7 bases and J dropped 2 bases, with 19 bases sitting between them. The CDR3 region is CASTVKRAGATDTQYF. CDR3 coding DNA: TGTGCCAGCACCGTAAAACGGGCAGGGGCCACAGATACGCAGTATTTT.

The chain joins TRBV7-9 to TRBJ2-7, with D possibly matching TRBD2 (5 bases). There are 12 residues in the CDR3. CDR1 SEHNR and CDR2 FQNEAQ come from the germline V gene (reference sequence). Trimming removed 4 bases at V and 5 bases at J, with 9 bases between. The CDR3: CASSSGVNEQYF. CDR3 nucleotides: TGTGCCAGCAGCTCCGGGGTGAACGAGCAGTACTTC.

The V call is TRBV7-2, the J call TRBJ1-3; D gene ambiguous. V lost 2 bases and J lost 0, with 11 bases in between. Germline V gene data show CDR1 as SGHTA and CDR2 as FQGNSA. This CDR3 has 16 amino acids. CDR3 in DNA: TGTGCCAGCAGCTTATGGGCAGCTGGCTCTGGAAACACCATATATTTT. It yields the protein CASSLWAAGSGNTIYF. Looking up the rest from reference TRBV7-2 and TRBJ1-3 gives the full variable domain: GAGVSQSPSNKVTEKGKDVELRCDPISGHTALYWYRQSLGQGLEFLIYFQGNSAPDKSGLPSDRFSAERTGGSVSTLTIQRTQQEDSAVYLCASSLWAAGSGNTIYFGEGSWLTVV.

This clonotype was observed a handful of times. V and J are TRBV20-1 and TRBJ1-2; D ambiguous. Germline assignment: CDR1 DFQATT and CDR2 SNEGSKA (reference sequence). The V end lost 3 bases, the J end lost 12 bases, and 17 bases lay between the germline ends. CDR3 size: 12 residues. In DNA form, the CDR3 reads TGCAGTGCTAGGATCCGATACCCGGGGAACACCTTC. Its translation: CSARIRYPGNTF.

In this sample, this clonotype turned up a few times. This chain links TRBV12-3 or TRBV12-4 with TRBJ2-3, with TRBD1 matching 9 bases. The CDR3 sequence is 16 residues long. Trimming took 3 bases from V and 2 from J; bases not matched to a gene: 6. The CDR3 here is CASSFLGQGFTDTQYF. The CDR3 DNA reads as TGTGCCAGCAGTTTTCTGGGACAGGGATTCACAGATACGCAGTATTTT.

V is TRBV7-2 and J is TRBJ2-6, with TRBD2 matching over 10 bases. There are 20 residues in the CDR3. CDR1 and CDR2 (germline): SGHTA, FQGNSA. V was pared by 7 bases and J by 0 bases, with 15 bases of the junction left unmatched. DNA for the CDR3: TGTGCCAGCATCCCCTTCCCCCGGACTAGCGGTACCTCTGGGGCCAACGTCCTGACTTTC. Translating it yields CASIPFPRTSGTSGANVLTF.

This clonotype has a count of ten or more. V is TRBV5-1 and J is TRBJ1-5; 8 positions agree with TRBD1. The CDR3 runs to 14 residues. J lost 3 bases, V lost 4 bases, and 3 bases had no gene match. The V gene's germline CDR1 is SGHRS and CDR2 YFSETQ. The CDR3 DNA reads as TGCGCCAGCAGCGCGGACAGGGTCAATCAGCCCCAGCATTTT. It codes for CASSADRVNQPQHF. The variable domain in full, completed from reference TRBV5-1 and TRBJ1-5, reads KAGVTQTPRYLIKTRGQQVTLSCSPISGHRSVSWYQQTPGQGLQFLFEYFSETQRNKGNFPGRFSGRQFSNSRSEMNVSTLELGDSALYLCASSADRVNQPQHFGDGTRLSIL.

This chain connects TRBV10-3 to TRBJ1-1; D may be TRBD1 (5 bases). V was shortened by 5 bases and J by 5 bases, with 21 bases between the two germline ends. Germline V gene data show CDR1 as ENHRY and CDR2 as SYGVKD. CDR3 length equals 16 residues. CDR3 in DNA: TGTGCCATCAGTAAGTACCAGGGAGGCTCTTCGACTGAAGCTTTCTTT. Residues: CAISKYQGGSSTEAFF.

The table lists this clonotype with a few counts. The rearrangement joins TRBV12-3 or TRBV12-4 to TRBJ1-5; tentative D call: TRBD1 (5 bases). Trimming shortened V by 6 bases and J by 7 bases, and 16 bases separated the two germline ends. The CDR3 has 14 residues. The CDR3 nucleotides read TGTGCCAGCAGCCCGACAGAGCAAAGGCAGCCCCAGCATTTT. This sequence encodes CASSPTEQRQPQHF.

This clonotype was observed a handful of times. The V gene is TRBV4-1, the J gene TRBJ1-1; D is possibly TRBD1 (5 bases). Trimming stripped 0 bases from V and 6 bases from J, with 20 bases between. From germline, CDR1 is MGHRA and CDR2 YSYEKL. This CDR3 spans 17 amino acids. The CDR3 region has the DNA TGCGCCAGCAGCCAAGACAGGCTAACACACGGGACCCCTGAAGCTTTCTTT. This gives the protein CASSQDRLTHGTPEAFF.

The CDR3 DNA sequence: TGTGCCAGCAGCTTAGCCAGGCCCCAGTACGTC. This translates into CASSLARPQYV. The chain links TRBV7-9 to TRBJ2-7; D gene unclear. V gave up 0 bases and J gave up 10 bases, with 7 bases separating them. The germline CDR1 and CDR2 sequences are SEHNR and FQNEAQ (reference sequence). The CDR3 is made up of 11 amino acids.

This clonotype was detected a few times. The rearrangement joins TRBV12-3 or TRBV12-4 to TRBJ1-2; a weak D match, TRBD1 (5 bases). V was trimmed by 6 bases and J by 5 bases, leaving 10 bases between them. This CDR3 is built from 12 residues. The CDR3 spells CASSQGVYGYTF. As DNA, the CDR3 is TGTGCCAGCAGCCAGGGTGTGTATGGCTACACCTTC.

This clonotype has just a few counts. CDR3 coding DNA: TGTGCCAGCAGCCCTCAGCCAGGGGGTACCTACGAGCAGTACTTC. Translating gives CASSPQPGGTYEQYF. The chain employs TRBV7-2 and TRBJ2-7, with 7 bases aligning to TRBD1. Trimming took 5 bases from V and 2 from J; bases not matched to a gene: 9. This CDR3 is built from 15 residues. CDR1 and CDR2 (germline): SGHTA, FQGNSA.

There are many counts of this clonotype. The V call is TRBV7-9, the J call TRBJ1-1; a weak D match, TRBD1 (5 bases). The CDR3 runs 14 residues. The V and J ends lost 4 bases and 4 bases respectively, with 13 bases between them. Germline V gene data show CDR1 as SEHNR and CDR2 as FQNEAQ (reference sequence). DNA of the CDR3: TGTGCCAGCAGCTCGAAACAGGAATTCACTGAAGCTTTCTTT. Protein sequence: CASSSKQEFTEAFF.

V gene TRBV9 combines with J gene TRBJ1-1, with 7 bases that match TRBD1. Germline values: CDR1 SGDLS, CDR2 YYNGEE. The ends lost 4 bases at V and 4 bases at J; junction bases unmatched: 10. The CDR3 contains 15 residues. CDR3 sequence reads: CASSRQTGIGTEAFF. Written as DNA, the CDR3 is TGTGCCAGCAGCCGCCAGACAGGGATCGGCACTGAAGCTTTCTTT.

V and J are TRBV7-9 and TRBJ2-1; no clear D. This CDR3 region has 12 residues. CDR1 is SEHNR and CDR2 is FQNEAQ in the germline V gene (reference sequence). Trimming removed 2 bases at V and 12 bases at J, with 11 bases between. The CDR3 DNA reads TGTGCCAGCAGCTTAAGAGTTTGGGGGCAGTTCTTC. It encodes CASSLRVWGQFF. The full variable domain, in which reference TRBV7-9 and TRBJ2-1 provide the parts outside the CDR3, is DTGVSQNPRHKITKRGQNVTFRCDPISEHNRLYWYRQTLGQGPEFLTYFQNEAQLEKSRLLSDRFSAERPKGSFSTLEIQRTEQGDSAMYLCASSLRVWGQFFGPGTRLTVL.

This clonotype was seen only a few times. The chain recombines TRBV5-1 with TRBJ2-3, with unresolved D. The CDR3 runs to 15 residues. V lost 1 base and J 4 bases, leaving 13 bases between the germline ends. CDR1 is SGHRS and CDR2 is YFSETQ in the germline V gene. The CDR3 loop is CASSLFRHESDTQYF. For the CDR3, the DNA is TGCGCCAGCAGCTTGTTCCGGCACGAGTCAGATACGCAGTATTTT.

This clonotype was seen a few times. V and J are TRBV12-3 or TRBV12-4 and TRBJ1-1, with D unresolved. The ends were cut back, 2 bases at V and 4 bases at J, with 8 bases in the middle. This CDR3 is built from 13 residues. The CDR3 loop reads CASSLQAGTEAFF. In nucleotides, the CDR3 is TGTGCCAGCAGTTTACAGGCGGGCACTGAAGCTTTCTTT.

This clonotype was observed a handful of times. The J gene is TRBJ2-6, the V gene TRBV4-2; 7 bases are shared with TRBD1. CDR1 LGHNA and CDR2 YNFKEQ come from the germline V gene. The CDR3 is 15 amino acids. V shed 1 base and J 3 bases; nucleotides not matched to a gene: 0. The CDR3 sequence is CASSQGQGGANVLTF. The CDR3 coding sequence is TGTGCCAGCAGCCAAGGACAGGGTGGGGCCAACGTCCTGACTTTC.

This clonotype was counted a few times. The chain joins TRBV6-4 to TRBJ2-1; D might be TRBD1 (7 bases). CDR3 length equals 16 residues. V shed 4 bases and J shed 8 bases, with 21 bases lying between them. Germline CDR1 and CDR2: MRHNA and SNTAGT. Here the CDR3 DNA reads TGTGCCAGCAGTGGCCGCAGGGGGGCCCTAATCCATGAGCAGTTCTTC. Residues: CASSGRRGALIHEQFF.